This TCR beta chain was recovered during a study of blood T cell repertoires in COVID-19. Whole-study context: Donors in the United States, Italy and Spain gave samples during acute or convalescent COVID-19. From T cells, B-cell-depleted T cells, or PBMCs came the material, which was cDNA or gDNA.

In its sample, this clone was seen a few times. This CDR3 spans 15 amino acids. V lost 0 bases, J lost 3 bases, and 5 bases stayed unmatched. Per the germline V gene, CDR1 is SEHNR and CDR2 is FQNEAQ (reference sequence). Authors' analysis steps: From reference gene primer amplification, estimates of nucleated cell counts were derived. Only in-frame clones appear in the TCRdb table, and some are missing; sequencing was by immunoSEQ multiplex PCR. The V and J calls and the clone size are those of that table, but D and trimming were determined from the DNA. The data hold 120,000 to 150,000 clones, with approximately 80% observed a single time.

Sequencing was done on a sample of peripheral blood. The chain carries TRBV7-9 and TRBJ2-7, with 7 positions matching TRBD2. The sequence was collected from a woman in her fifties or sixties in a cohort sampled during active or convalescent COVID-19. CDR3 sequence: CASSLAGGGNYEQYF. The CDR3 DNA reads TGTGCCAGCAGCTTAGCTGGCGGGGGTAACTACGAGCAGTACTTC.